The T cell receptor beta chain described here comes from a study of tumor-infiltrating lymphocytes in primary liver carcinoma. About the research overall: Tumors measured roughly 4.2 to 10 cm and were stage T1-T3 N0M0. The study, taken as a whole, reports: Tumors carried a top-250-clone fraction significantly exceeding that of blood (p = 0.039). Merely about 8-25% of top clones occurred in all five tumor regions.

Co-extracting RNA and DNA was done with 20-30 mg of unsorted bulk tissue as input. A constant-region primer served to make TCR beta cDNA from roughly 480 ng total RNA. ARM-PCR, slightly modified, supplied the TCR beta libraries through three nested multiplex PCR rounds. In the first two PCR rounds, TRBV1-TRBV30 forward primers were paired with a C-beta reverse primer, and each round lasted roughly 10 cycles. TCRdb re-derived calls from the multiplex PCR reads in MiXCR, one entry per CDR3 protein. The sample carries tens of thousands of distinct CDR3 sequences, about 70% recorded once. Worth noting for this clonotype: What it recognizes is unknown. An end of the junction does not agree with germline; a read error may underlie this.

Germline V lookup: CDR1 MNHNS, CDR2 SASEGT. The CDR3 runs 14 residues. Material: liver tumor tissue from sampling region 4. The subset here: tumor region T4, right-lateral pole. This TCR derives from a man in his forties with primary liver carcinoma and hepatitis B virus infection. This chain uses TRBV6-1 with TRBJ1-4; the D is unclear. The CDR3 nucleotides read TGTGTCAGCATTTCGGGCCTTTATGGGGAAAAACTCTTTTTT. This gives the protein CVSISGLYGEKLFF.